The 15 T cell receptor beta chains presented below share a single source sample, sequenced in a study of blood T cells in healthy people across ages. A J-beta primer mix and a sample-barcoded 5' primer were used in a second PCR of about 7 to 12 cycles. A single record per CDR3 protein comes from TCRdb applying MiXCR to the 5' RACE reads. This table has about 1,400,000 distinct CDR3 sequences, about 43% appearing once. Sequenced input: blood. All receptors derive from a woman younger than 35 in good health.

This clonotype was found once. The V gene is TRBV14, the J gene TRBJ1-1, with 8 bases matching TRBD1. The ends lost 5 bases at V and 1 base at J; junction bases unmatched: 9. The CDR3 spans 16 residues. The germline CDR1 and CDR2 sequences are SGHDN and FVKESK. The chain's CDR3 is CASSGDLGTGNTEAFF. CDR3 nucleotide sequence: TGTGCCAGCAGCGGGGACCTCGGGACAGGGAACACTGAAGCTTTCTTT.

The chain has TRBV4-2 and TRBJ2-1; 9 nucleotides align to TRBD2. With 0 bases clipped from V and 7 bases from J, the junction kept 13 bases outside the gene matches. Germline V gives CDR1 LGHNA, CDR2 YNFKEQ. This CDR3 has 18 amino acids. CDR3 region: CASSQDPLSAGGPNEQFF. Written as DNA, the CDR3 is TGTGCCAGCAGCCAAGACCCCCTATCTGCGGGGGGGCCGAATGAGCAGTTCTTC.

A few counts support this clonotype. The V call is TRBV20-1, the J call TRBJ2-4; 11 positions agree with TRBD2. Germline lookup yields CDR1 DFQATT and CDR2 SNEGSKA (reference sequence). CDR3 length equals 16 residues. With 5 bases clipped from V and 0 bases from J, the junction kept 6 bases outside the gene matches. CDR3 in amino acids: CSAPGTSGVAKNIQYF. In nucleotides, the CDR3 is TGCAGTGCTCCCGGGACTAGCGGTGTAGCCAAAAACATTCAGTACTTC.

The chain uses TRBV4-1 and TRBJ2-5; D gene ambiguous. The J call could be wrong; TRBJ2-7 is a better fit for the DNA end. CDR3 length equals 14 residues. Germline V gene data show CDR1 as MGHRA and CDR2 as YSYEKL. The CDR3 nucleotides are TGCGCCAGCAGCCATTCTGGGCCTGCCGACGAGCAGTACTTC. The encoded protein is CASSHSGPADEQYF.

The gene calls are TRBV7-2 and TRBJ2-5; no definite D call. The CDR3 contains 12 residues. Trimming took 3 bases from V and 11 from J, leaving 13 bases between them. The germline V gene has CDR1 SGHTA and CDR2 FQGNSA. The CDR3 DNA sequence: TGTGCCAGCAGCTTCCCCAGTTTCGTACAGTACTTC. It specifies CASSFPSFVQYF.

The DNA of the CDR3 is TGTGCCAGCAGTTTAAGAGGGACAGGGTTTACTAATGAAAAACTGTTTTTT. This sequence encodes CASSLRGTGFTNEKLFF. The chain couples TRBV27 to TRBJ1-4; 9 positions match TRBD1. The ends lost 2 bases at V and 2 bases at J; junction bases unmatched: 6. CDR3 length equals 17 residues. Germline CDR1 MNHEY, CDR2 SMNVEV (reference sequence).

Note on this clonotype: Its ends do not fully match the called genes, so a read error is possible. The chain links TRBV7-2 to TRBJ1-2; 7 bases agree with TRBD1. Germline CDR1 is SGHTA and CDR2 is FQGNSA. The CDR3 consists of 13 residues. CDR3 sequence: CASSTGQSYGHTF. Here the CDR3 DNA reads TGTGCCAGCAGCACGGGACAGAGTTATGGCCACACCTTC.

This clonotype was recorded a few times. The V gene is TRBV10-2, the J gene TRBJ2-4, with 9 bases fitting TRBD2. Germline V gene data show CDR1 as WSHSY and CDR2 as SAAADI. The junction had 8 bases not matched to a gene; V was cut back by 2 bases and J by 0 bases. The CDR3 spans 18 residues. CDR3: CASSERVAGDVAKNIQYF. The CDR3 DNA follows: TGCGCCAGCAGTGAGAGGGTAGCGGGGGACGTAGCCAAAAACATTCAGTACTTC.

Points on this clonotype: Because the CDR3 is missing its conserved closing phenylalanine or tryptophan, this is likely a read error. The chain carries TRBV29-1 and TRBJ2-5; weak D call: TRBD1 (6 bases). Trimming pared 4 bases from V and 1 base from J, leaving 7 bases between. In germline, CDR1 is SQVTM, CDR2 ANQGSEA. The CDR3 runs 12 residues. CDR3 bases: TGCAGCGTTGTAGGGGGCCAAGAGACCCAGTACTTA. Translated, it gives CSVVGGQETQYL.

The chain uses TRBV4-1 and TRBJ2-7; no firm D call. Trimming shortened V by 4 bases and J by 6 bases, and 16 bases separated the two germline ends. The CDR3 loop spans 14 amino acids. Per germline, CDR1 MGHRA and CDR2 YSYEKL. CDR3 nucleotides: TGCGCCAGCAGCCCCAAGGTGTCAGTTCGCGAGCAGTACTTC. Its translation: CASSPKVSVREQYF.

In this sample, this clonotype turned up a few times. The chain is built from TRBV20-1 and TRBJ2-1; maybe TRBD2 (5 bases). CDR1 is DFQATT, CDR2 SNEGSKA, per germline (reference sequence). The CDR3 is made up of 11 amino acids. Trimming left V 6 bases short and J 15 bases short, with 18 bases between. In nucleotides, the CDR3 is TGCAGTGCGCTTCTAGGTCGGGGAGTGTTCTTC. This encodes CSALLGRGVFF.

The chain has TRBV24-1 and TRBJ1-2, with D possibly TRBD1 on 6 matching bases. The CDR3 loop spans 15 amino acids. V lost 4 bases, J lost 8 bases, and 19 bases lay in between. Per the germline V gene, CDR1 is KGHDR and CDR2 is SFDVKD. CDR3 nucleotides: TGTGCCACCAGTGAAGCCGGCGGGGGGCTGAGAGGCTACACCTTC. Residues: CATSEAGGGLRGYTF.

This clonotype has a handful of counts. The rearrangement links TRBV7-9 to TRBJ1-1; TRBD1 agrees at 9 bases. The CDR3 consists of 15 residues. Germline trimming cut 5 bases from V and 5 bases from J; bases unmatched to any gene: 9. Per the germline V gene, CDR1 is SEHNR and CDR2 is FQNEAQ (reference sequence). The CDR3 coding sequence is TGTGCCAGCAGCCCGCTGGACAGGGGATCTACTGAAGCTTTCTTT. Its protein is CASSPLDRGSTEAFF.

This clonotype has only a few counts. The genes are TRBV9 and TRBJ1-2; the D gene is possibly TRBD1 (6 bases). This CDR3 comprises 13 residues. Germline V gene data show CDR1 as SGDLS and CDR2 as YYNGEE. V was trimmed by 3 bases and J by 4 bases, leaving 10 bases between them. The CDR3 DNA sequence: TGTGCCAGCAGCGACTCCAGGGGCTATGGCTACACCTTC. Its protein is CASSDSRGYGYTF.

This clonotype was observed a handful of times. The chain employs TRBV20-1 and TRBJ2-1, with 11 nucleotides matching TRBD2. The CDR3 has 15 residues. CDR1 and CDR2 from the germline V gene are DFQATT and SNEGSKA (reference sequence). V was pared by 0 bases and J by 7 bases, with 5 bases of the junction left unmatched. Written as DNA, the CDR3 is TGCAGTGCTAGAGATCTAGCGGGGGGATTTAATGAGCAGTTCTTC. It is translated as CSARDLAGGFNEQFF.